The next 20 T cell receptor beta chains were all read from a single sample in a study of shared clonotypes between healthy human individuals. Here immunoSEQ multiplex PCR was the method, and the copy in TCRdb shows in-frame clones only, minus some. Counted here are about 500,000 clones, approximately 77% occurring once; the ten biggest clones make up around 13%. Sequencing was carried out using PBMCs. The receptors here all came from a middle-aged woman in good health. Some clones in this sample may be carry-over from other donors' samples.

The chain combines TRBV5-1 with TRBJ2-7, with D possibly being TRBD1 (6 bases). V was pared by 3 bases and J by 1 base, with 11 bases between. This CDR3 has 14 amino acids. The germline V gene has CDR1 SGHRS and CDR2 YFSETQ. CDR3 sequence: CASSSAGQSYEQYF. CDR3 nucleotides: TGCGCCAGCAGCTCGGCTGGACAGTCCTACGAGCAGTACTTC.

Remarks on this clone: At the DNA level, this CDR3 is encoded by other sequences in the same sample as well. The V and J genes are TRBV20-1 and TRBJ2-1; unclear D gene. Per germline, CDR1 DFQATT and CDR2 SNEGSKA (reference sequence). The V and J ends lost 4 bases and 4 bases respectively, with 2 bases between them. There are 10 residues in the CDR3. CDR3 nucleotides: TGCAGTGCTAATTACAATGAGCAGTTCTTC. As protein: CSANYNEQFF.

The V call is TRBV5-1, the J call TRBJ2-7; D uncertain. Germline CDR1 SGHRS, CDR2 YFSETQ. This CDR3 comprises 14 residues. V was trimmed by 0 bases and J by 0 bases, leaving 7 bases between them. The DNA of the CDR3 is TGCGCCAGCAGCTTGGACGACCCCTCCTACGAGCAGTACTTC. Protein product: CASSLDDPSYEQYF.

In regard to this clone: A far larger clone is one base from this, pointing to a likely read error. The chain carries TRBV25-1 and TRBJ1-1; 9 bases are a match to TRBD1. CDR3 length: 14 amino acids. Looked up from germline, CDR1 is MGHDK and CDR2 is SYGVNS. The CDR3 is CASIKQGAQTEALF. Written as DNA, the CDR3 is TGTGCCAGCATTAAACAGGGGGCGCAAACTGAAGCTCTCTTT.

The chain uses TRBV7-3 and TRBJ2-7; 8 bases fit TRBD2. Germline lookup yields CDR1 SGHTA and CDR2 FQGTGA. CDR3 length: 15 residues. V trimming: 1 base; J trimming: 3 bases; junction bases outside the gene matches: 5. This CDR3 reads CASSLMPGGNYEQYF. Here the CDR3 DNA reads TGTGCCAGCAGCTTAATGCCGGGAGGGAACTACGAGCAGTACTTC.

The rearrangement joins TRBV5-4 to TRBJ2-1; D not certain. Trimming took off 0 bases at V and 6 bases at J, with 10 bases between the two ends. The CDR3 length is 14 residues. In germline, CDR1 is SGHNT, CDR2 YYREEE (reference sequence). As DNA, the CDR3 is TGTGCCAGCAGCTTGGAGGCGGAGTCCAATGAGCAGTTCTTC. It is translated as CASSLEAESNEQFF.

This clone showed up just a few times. The chain carries TRBV6-5 and TRBJ2-6; D is uncertain. The length of the CDR3 is 16 residues. V was cut by 4 bases and J by 1 base, with 11 bases left in between. Germline loops: CDR1 MNHEY, CDR2 SVGAGI. CDR3 sequence: CASSSKPGSGANVLTF. The CDR3 DNA follows: TGTGCCAGCAGTTCTAAGCCCGGTTCTGGGGCCAACGTCCTGACTTTC.

The chain carries TRBV6-7 and TRBJ1-5; D ambiguous. TRBV6-7 is an open reading frame, and its role is uncertain. V lost 2 bases to trimming and J lost 0 bases, with 14 bases between them. CDR3 length: 17 residues. CDR3 in amino acids: CASSYPPDFYSNQPQHF. In DNA form, the CDR3 reads TGTGCCAGCAGTTACCCTCCGGACTTTTATAGCAATCAGCCCCAGCATTTT.

This chain uses TRBV2 with TRBJ2-2; TRBD2 aligns across 10 bases. The length of the CDR3 is 15 residues. Germline values: CDR1 SNHLY, CDR2 FYNNEI. The trim removed 8 bases at V and 1 base at J, leaving 4 bases unmatched. The CDR3 DNA is TGTGCCAGCCTAGCGGGAGAAAGGAACACCGGGGAGCTGTTTTTT. Its protein product is CASLAGERNTGELFF. The full variable domain, its missing parts supplied by reference TRBV2 and TRBJ2-2, is EPEVTQTPSHQVTQMGQEVILRCVPISNHLYFYWYRQILGQKVEFLVSFYNNEISEKSEIFDDQFSVERPDGSNFTLKIRSTKLEDSAMYFCASLAGERNTGELFFGEGSRLTVL.

The rearrangement links TRBV27 to TRBJ2-7; tentative D call: TRBD1 (6 bases). V was clipped by 6 bases and J by 5 bases, with 17 bases between them. The CDR3 has 14 residues. CDR1 and CDR2 (germline): MNHEY, SMNVEV (reference sequence). CDR3 sequence (DNA): TGTGCCAGCAGGAAGCAGGGGCTAGTAGACGAGCAGTACTTC. Protein sequence: CASRKQGLVDEQYF.

J is TRBJ2-7 and V is TRBV29-1; 11 bases are a match to TRBD2. The length of the CDR3 is 13 residues. The germline V gene encodes CDR1 SQVTM and CDR2 ANQGSEA. V lost 6 bases, J lost 3 bases, and 4 bases stayed unmatched. CDR3 nucleotides: TGCAGCGTCGACGGGACTAGCGGCTACGAGCAGTACTTC. Translated: CSVDGTSGYEQYF.

J is TRBJ1-1 and V is TRBV27; TRBD1 agrees at 8 bases. The germline V gene has CDR1 MNHEY and CDR2 SMNVEV (reference sequence). The CDR3 runs 15 residues. V lost 5 bases to trimming and J lost 4 bases; unmatched junction nucleotides: 9. CDR3 DNA sequence: TGTGCCAGCAGTATACGACAGGGGAAGGGCACTGAAGCTTTCTTT. It specifies CASSIRQGKGTEAFF.

This sequence joins TRBV7-2 and TRBJ2-1; 9 nucleotides align to TRBD2. With 6 bases clipped from V and 8 bases from J, the junction kept 11 bases outside the gene matches. The CDR3 is 15 residues long. Germline V gene lookup returns CDR1 SGHTA and CDR2 FQGNSA. CDR3: CASSHRREGSDEQFF. The CDR3 DNA follows: TGTGCCAGCAGTCATCGGCGGGAGGGTTCCGATGAGCAGTTCTTC.

Points on this clone: An end of the junction does not agree with germline; a read error may underlie this. The gene calls are TRBV7-7 and TRBJ2-5; D not resolved. The CDR3 contains 14 residues. Germline-derived CDR1 and CDR2 are SSHAT and FNYEAQ (reference sequence). The CDR3, as DNA: TGTGCTAGCAGCCCGCTGACTCGTCAGGAGACCCAGTACTTC. Protein product: CASSPLTRQETQYF. The complete variable domain, with remaining parts taken from reference TRBV7-7 and TRBJ2-5, reads GAGVSQSPRYKVTKRGQDVTLRCDPISSHATLYWYQQALGQGPEFLTYFNYEAQPDKSGLPSDRFSAERPEGSISTLTIQRTEQRDSAMYRCASSPLTRQETQYFGPGTRLLVL.

The CDR3 DNA follows: TGTGCCTGGACCTCGGGACTCCGCTCCTACAATGAGCAGTTCTTC. This codes for CAWTSGLRSYNEQFF. This sequence joins TRBV30 and TRBJ2-1, with D possibly being TRBD2 (6 bases). V dropped 4 bases and J dropped 0 bases, with 13 bases sitting between them. Germline loops: CDR1 GTSNPN, CDR2 SVGIG (reference sequence). The CDR3 is 15 amino acids.

This clone was detected many times. The CDR3: CASSPPFRFGYEQYF. The CDR3 region has the DNA TGTGCCAGCAGCCCGCCCTTCAGGTTCGGCTACGAGCAGTACTTC. The rearrangement joins TRBV7-9 to TRBJ2-7; unclear D gene. Germline CDR1 reads SEHNR; CDR2 reads FQNEAQ (reference sequence). Trimming removed 5 bases at V and 3 bases at J, with 17 bases between. The CDR3 has 15 amino acids.

The J gene is TRBJ1-1, the V gene TRBV28, with a weak D call TRBD1 (5 bases). The germline V gene has CDR1 MDHEN and CDR2 SYDVKM. The V end was cut by 1 base, the J end by 6 bases, with 18 bases between. The CDR3 contains 16 residues. DNA for the CDR3: TGTGCCAGCAGTTTATTCGGCAGGGTAGGTCGTCCTGAAGCTTTCTTT. Translated, it gives CASSLFGRVGRPEAFF.

The V gene is TRBV7-2, the J gene TRBJ1-1, with no clear D. The CDR3 consists of 15 residues. CDR1 is SGHTA and CDR2 is FQGNSA in the germline V gene. The ends were cut back, 5 bases at V and 4 bases at J, with 17 bases in the middle. CDR3 residues: CASSQTRSQVTEAFF. In DNA, the CDR3 is TGTGCCAGCAGCCAGACGAGGTCTCAGGTCACTGAAGCTTTCTTT.

The chain uses TRBV28 and TRBJ2-7; D is tentatively TRBD1 or TRBD2 (5 bases each). This CDR3 spans 14 amino acids. Germline lookup yields CDR1 MDHEN and CDR2 SYDVKM. V lost 8 bases and J lost 3, with 17 bases in between. The CDR3 coding sequence is TGTGCCAGCCTGCGCCGGGACGGATACTACGAGCAGTACTTC. Translation: CASLRRDGYYEQYF. The complete variable domain, with remaining parts taken from reference TRBV28 and TRBJ2-7, reads DVKVTQSSRYLVKRTGEKVFLECVQDMDHENMFWYRQDPGLGLRLIYFSYDVKMKEKGDIPEGYSVSREKKERFSLILESASTNQTSMYLCASLRRDGYYEQYFGPGTRLTVT.

This chain uses TRBV19 with TRBJ2-3, with D possibly TRBD2 on 5 matching bases. The CDR3 totals 13 residues. V gave up 5 bases and J gave up 2 bases, with 8 bases separating them. Per the germline V gene, CDR1 is LNHDA and CDR2 is SQIVND (reference sequence). The CDR3 protein is CASSSRVTDTQYF. The CDR3 nucleotides read TGTGCCAGTAGTTCGCGGGTCACAGATACGCAGTATTTT.